This TCR beta chain was sequenced in a study of CD8+ T cells in alopecia areata. Sequencing used cDNA as its template, made by extracting RNA and reverse transcribing it. Using immunoSEQ multiplex PCR, the repertoire was profiled, and TCRdb retains in-frame clones only, with some absent. The top ten clones hold more than 1.5% of a sample with 270,000 or so clones, roughly 60% of them seen once. The treatment here: oral pan-JAK inhibitor, 5-10 mg twice daily. On this clone itself: The antigen is undetermined.

The germline gives CDR1 GTSNPN, CDR2 SVGIG (reference sequence). This CDR3 has 15 amino acids. Deletions cut 5 bases from V and 2 bases from J, with 16 bases between. Study outcomes and limitations: Administration of tofacitinib significantly diminished scalp clonality and expanded CD8+ clones within the top 100.

The clonotype originates from a human donor with alopecia areata. This chain joins TRBV30 and TRBJ1-3; D is uncertain. The input for sequencing was CD4+ T cells sorted from blood, taken at week 24, from a patient treated with tofacitinib. The CDR3 DNA is TGTGCCTGGGGACTCAACCGGGGTACTGGAAACACCATATATTTT. Translated: CAWGLNRGTGNTIYF.